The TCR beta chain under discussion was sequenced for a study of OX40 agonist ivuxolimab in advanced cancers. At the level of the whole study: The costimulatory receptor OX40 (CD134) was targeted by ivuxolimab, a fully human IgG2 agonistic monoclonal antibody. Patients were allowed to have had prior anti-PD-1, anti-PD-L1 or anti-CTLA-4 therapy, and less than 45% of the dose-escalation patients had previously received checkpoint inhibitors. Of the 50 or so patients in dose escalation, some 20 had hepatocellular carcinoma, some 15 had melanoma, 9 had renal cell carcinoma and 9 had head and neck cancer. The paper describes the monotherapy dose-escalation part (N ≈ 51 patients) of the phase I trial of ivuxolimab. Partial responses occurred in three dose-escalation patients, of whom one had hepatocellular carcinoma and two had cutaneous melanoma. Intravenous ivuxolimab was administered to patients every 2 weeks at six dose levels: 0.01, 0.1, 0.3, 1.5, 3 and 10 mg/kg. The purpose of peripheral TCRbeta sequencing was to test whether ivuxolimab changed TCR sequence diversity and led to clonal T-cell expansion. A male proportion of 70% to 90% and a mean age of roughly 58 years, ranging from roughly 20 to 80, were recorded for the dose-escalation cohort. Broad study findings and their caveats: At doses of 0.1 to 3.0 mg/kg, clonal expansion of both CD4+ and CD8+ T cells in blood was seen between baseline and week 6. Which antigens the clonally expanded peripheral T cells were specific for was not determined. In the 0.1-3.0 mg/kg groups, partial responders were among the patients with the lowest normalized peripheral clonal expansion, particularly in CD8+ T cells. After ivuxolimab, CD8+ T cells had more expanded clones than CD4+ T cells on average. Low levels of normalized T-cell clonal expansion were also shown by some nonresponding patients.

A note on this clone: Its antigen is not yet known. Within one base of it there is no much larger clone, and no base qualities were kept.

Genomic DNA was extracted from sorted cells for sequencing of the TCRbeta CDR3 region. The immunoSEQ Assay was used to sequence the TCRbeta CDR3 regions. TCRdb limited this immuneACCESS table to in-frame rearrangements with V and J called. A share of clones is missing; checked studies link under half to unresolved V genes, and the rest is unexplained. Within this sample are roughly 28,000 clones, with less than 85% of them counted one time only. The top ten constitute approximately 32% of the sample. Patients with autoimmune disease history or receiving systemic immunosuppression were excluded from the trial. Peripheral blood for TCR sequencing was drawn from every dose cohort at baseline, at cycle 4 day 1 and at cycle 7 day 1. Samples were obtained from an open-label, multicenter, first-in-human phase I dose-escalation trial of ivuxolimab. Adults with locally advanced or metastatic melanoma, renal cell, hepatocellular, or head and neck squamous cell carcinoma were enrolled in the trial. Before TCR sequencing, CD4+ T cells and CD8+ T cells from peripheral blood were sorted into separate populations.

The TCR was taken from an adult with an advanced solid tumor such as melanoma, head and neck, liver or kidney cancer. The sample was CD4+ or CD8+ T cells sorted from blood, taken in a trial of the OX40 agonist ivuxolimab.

The DNA is as follows: TGTGCCAGCAGCTTGTCTGGTTCAGGCAGGAACCCGTTCTTC. It is translated as CASSLSGSGRNPFF. The chain was built from TRBV7-3 and TRBJ2-1, with no D gene named confidently. CDR1 is given as SGHTA and CDR2 as FQGTGA, both from the germline V gene. The CDR3, cysteine through phenylalanine, is 14 amino acids long. Only the CDR3 region is kept as DNA, spanning 42 bases read in frame from base 1. The junction shows trimming of 3 bases on V and 15 bases on J, plus 21 bases between the germline ends.